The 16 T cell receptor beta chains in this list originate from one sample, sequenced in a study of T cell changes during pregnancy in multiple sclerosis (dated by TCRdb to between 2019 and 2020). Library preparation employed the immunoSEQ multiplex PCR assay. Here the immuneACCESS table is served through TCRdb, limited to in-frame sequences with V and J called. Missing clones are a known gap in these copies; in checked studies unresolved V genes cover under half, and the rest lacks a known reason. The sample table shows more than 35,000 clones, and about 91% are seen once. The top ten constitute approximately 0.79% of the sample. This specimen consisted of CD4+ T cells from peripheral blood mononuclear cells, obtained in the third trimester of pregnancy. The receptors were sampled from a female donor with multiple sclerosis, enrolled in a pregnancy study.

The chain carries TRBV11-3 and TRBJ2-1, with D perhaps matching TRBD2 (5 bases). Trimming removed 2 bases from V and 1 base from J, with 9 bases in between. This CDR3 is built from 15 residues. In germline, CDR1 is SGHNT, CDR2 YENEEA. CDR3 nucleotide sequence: TGTGCCAGCAGCTTACAACGGGGATCCTACAATGAGCAGTTCTTC. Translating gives CASSLQRGSYNEQFF.

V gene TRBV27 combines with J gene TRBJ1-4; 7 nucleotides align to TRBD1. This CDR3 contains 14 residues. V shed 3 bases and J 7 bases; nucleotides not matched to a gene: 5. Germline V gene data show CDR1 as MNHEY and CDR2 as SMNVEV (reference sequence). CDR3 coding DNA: TGTGCCAGCAGTTTGGGACAGCCCACTGAAAAACTGTTTTTT. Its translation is CASSLGQPTEKLFF.

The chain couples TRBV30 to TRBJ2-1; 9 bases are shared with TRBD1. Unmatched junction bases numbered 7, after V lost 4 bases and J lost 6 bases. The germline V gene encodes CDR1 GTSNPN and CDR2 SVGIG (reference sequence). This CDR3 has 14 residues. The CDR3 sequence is CAWTPDRGINEQFF. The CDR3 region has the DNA TGTGCCTGGACCCCTGACAGGGGGATCAATGAGCAGTTCTTC.

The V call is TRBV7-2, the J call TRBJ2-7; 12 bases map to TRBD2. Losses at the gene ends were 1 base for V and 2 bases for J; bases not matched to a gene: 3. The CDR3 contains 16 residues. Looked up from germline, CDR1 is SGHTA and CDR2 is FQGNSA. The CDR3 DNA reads TGTGCCAGCAGCTTAGGACTAGCGGGAGAGGCCTACGAGCAGTACTTC. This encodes CASSLGLAGEAYEQYF.

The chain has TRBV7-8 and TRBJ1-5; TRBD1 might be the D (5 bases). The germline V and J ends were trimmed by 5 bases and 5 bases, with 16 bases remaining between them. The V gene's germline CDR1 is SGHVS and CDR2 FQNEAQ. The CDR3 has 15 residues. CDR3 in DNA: TGTGCCAGCAGCCCCCCCGGAGTAGGGGATCAGCCCCAGCATTTT. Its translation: CASSPPGVGDQPQHF. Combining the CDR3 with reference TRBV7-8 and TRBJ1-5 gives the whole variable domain GAGVSQSPRYKVAKRGQDVALRCDPISGHVSLFWYQQALGQGPEFLTYFQNEAQLDKSGLPSDRFFAERPEGSVSTLKIQRTQQEDSAVYLCASSPPGVGDQPQHFGDGTRLSIL.

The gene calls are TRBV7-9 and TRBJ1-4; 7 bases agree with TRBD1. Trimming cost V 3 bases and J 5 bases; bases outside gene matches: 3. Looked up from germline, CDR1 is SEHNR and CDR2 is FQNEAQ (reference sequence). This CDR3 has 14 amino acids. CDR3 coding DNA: TGTGCCAGCAGCTTGACAGGGACAAATGAAAAACTGTTTTTT. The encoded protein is CASSLTGTNEKLFF.

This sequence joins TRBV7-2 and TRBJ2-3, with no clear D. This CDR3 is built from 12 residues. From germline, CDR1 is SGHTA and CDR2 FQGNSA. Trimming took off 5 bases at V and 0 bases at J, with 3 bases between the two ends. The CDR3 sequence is CASSPSTDTQYF. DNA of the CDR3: TGTGCCAGCAGCCCAAGCACAGATACGCAGTATTTT.

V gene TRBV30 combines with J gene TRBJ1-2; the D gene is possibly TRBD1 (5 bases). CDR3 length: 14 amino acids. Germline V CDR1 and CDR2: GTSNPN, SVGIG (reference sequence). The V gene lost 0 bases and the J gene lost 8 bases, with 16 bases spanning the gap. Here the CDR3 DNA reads TGTGCCTGGAGTGTCCCTGCAGGGTATGGGGGCTACACCTTC. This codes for CAWSVPAGYGGYTF.

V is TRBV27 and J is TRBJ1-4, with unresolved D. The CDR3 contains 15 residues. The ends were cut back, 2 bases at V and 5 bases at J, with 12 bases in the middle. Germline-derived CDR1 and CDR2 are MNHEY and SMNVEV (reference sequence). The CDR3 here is CASSLGGRYNEKLFF. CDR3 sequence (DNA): TGTGCCAGCAGTTTAGGAGGCAGATACAATGAAAAACTGTTTTTT.

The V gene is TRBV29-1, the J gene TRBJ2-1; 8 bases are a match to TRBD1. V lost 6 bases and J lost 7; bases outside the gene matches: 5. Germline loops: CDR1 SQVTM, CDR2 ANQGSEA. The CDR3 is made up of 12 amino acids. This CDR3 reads CSVRRTGNEQFF. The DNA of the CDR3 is TGCAGCGTGAGGAGGACAGGGAATGAGCAGTTCTTC.

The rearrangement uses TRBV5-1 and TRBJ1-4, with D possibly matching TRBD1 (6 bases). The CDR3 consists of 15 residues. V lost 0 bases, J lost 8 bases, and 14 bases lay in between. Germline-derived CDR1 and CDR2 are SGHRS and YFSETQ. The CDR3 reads CASSLAGHQGEKLFF. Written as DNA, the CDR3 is TGCGCCAGCAGCTTGGCGGGACACCAGGGGGAAAAACTGTTTTTT.

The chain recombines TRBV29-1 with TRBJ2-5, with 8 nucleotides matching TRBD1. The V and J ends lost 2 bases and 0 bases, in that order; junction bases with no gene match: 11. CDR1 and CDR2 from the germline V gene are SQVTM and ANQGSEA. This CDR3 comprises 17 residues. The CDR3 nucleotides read TGCAGCGTTGAAACGGTCTACCAGGGGGCGTACCAAGAGACCCAGTACTTC. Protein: CSVETVYQGAYQETQYF. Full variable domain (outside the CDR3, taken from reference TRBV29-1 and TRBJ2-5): SAVISQKPSRDICQRGTSLTIQCQVDSQVTMMFWYRQQPGQSLTLIATANQGSEATYESGFVIDKFPISRPNLTFSTLTVSNMSPEDSSIYLCSVETVYQGAYQETQYFGPGTRLLVL.

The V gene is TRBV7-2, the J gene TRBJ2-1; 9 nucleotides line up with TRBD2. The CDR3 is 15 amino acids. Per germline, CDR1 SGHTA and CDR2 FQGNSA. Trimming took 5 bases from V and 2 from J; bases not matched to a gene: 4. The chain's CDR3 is CASSASSGAYNEQFF. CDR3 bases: TGTGCCAGCAGCGCCTCTAGCGGGGCCTACAATGAGCAGTTCTTC. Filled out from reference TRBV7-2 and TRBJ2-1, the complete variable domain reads GAGVSQSPSNKVTEKGKDVELRCDPISGHTALYWYRQSLGQGLEFLIYFQGNSAPDKSGLPSDRFSAERTGGSVSTLTIQRTQQEDSAVYLCASSASSGAYNEQFFGPGTRLTVL.

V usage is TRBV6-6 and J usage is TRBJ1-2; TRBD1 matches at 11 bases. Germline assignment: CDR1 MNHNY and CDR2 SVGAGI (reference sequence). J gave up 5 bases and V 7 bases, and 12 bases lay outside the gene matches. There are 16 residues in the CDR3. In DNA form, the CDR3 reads TGTGCCAGCACCCCCAGTCGGACAGGGGGCGCGTATGGCTACACCTTC. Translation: CASTPSRTGGAYGYTF.

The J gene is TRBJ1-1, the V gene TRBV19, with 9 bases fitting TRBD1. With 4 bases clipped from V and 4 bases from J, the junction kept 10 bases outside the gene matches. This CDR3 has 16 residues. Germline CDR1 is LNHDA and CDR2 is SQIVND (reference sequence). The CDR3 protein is CASSTPRQGQGTEAFF. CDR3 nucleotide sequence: TGTGCCAGTAGTACGCCAAGACAGGGACAGGGCACTGAAGCTTTCTTT.

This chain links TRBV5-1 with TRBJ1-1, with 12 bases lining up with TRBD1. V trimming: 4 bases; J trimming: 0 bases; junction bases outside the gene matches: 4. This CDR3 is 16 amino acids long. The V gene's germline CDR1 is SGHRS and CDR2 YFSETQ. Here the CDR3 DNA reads TGCGCCAGCAGCGACGGGACAGGGGGCCTGAACACTGAAGCTTTCTTT. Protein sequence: CASSDGTGGLNTEAFF. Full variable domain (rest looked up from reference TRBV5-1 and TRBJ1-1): KAGVTQTPRYLIKTRGQQVTLSCSPISGHRSVSWYQQTPGQGLQFLFEYFSETQRNKGNFPGRFSGRQFSNSRSEMNVSTLELGDSALYLCASSDGTGGLNTEAFFGQGTRLTVV.